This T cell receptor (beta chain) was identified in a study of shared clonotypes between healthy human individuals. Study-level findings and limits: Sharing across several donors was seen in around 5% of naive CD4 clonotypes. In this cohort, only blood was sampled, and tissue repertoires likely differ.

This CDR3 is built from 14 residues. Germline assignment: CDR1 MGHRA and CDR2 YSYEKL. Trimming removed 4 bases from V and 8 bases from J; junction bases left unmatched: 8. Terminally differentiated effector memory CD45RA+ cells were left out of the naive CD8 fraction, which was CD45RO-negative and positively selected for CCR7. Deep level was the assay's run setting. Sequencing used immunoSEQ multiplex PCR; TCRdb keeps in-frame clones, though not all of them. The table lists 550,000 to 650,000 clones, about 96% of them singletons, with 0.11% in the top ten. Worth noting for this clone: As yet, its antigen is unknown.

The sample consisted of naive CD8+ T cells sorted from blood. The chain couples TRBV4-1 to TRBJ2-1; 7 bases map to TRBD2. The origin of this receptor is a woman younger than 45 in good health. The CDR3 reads CASSPTTGGYEQFF. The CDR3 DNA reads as TGCGCCAGCAGCCCGACGACGGGAGGCTATGAGCAGTTCTTC.